The 29 T cell receptor beta chains below come from one sample, sequenced in a study of shared clonotypes between healthy human individuals. The repertoire was sequenced with immunoSEQ multiplex PCR; TCRdb's copy has only in-frame clones and lacks some. In the table there are about 690,000 clones, 90% of which are singletons. Sequencing input: memory CD8+ T cells from PBMCs. The sample's subset: CD45RO+ cells pooled with CCR7-negative TemRA cells. These receptor sequences come from a man younger than 35 in good health. Some clones in this sample may be carry-over from other donors' samples.

This clone has a single count. The chain uses TRBV28 and TRBJ1-5; D is uncertain. Trimming took 10 bases from V and 4 from J, leaving 14 bases between them. The germline V gene encodes CDR1 MDHEN and CDR2 SYDVKM. The CDR3 sequence is 13 residues long. The CDR3 DNA reads TGTGCCAACTCCCCCAATGGAAATCAGCCCCAGCATTTT. Translation: CANSPNGNQPQHF.

The chain employs TRBV27 and TRBJ2-7; TRBD2 might be the D (5 bases). Germline assignment: CDR1 MNHEY and CDR2 SMNVEV (reference sequence). This CDR3 contains 14 residues. V gave up 4 bases and J gave up 2 bases, with 12 bases separating them. The CDR3 sequence is CASSYSDSPYEQYF. The CDR3 nucleotides are TGTGCCAGCAGTTACTCGGACTCACCCTACGAGCAGTACTTC.

The chain couples TRBV5-1 to TRBJ2-5, with 7 bases identical to TRBD1. Losses at the gene ends were 4 bases for V and 4 bases for J; bases not matched to a gene: 10. Germline CDR1 and CDR2: SGHRS and YFSETQ. This CDR3 is 15 amino acids long. CDR3 coding DNA: TGCGCCAGCAGCGAACAGGGGCCCTCCCCAGAGACCCAGTACTTC. This sequence encodes CASSEQGPSPETQYF.

This rearrangement joins TRBV6-1 to TRBJ2-5; D may be TRBD1 or TRBD2 (6 bases each). V was shortened by 3 bases and J by 1 base, with 15 bases between the two germline ends. This CDR3 has 16 residues. Germline values: CDR1 MNHNS, CDR2 SASEGT. CDR3 protein: CASSDWWGDTQETQYF. CDR3 coding DNA: TGTGCCAGCAGTGATTGGTGGGGGGACACCCAAGAGACCCAGTACTTC.

As to this clone: A read error may account for a junction end that differs from germline. The same CDR3 arises from other DNA sequences in this sample as well. This chain uses TRBV27 with TRBJ1-1; D unclear. This CDR3 has 13 amino acids. In germline, CDR1 is MNHEY, CDR2 SMNVEV (reference sequence). The CDR3 is CASSLILNTEAFF. CDR3 DNA sequence: TGTGCCAGCAGTTTGATACTGAACACTGAAGCTTTCTTC.

The genes are TRBV11-2 and TRBJ1-5; D unresolved. Germline CDR1 and CDR2: SGHAT and FQNNGV. The CDR3 runs 14 residues. Trimming removed 2 bases at V and 0 bases at J, with 5 bases between. The CDR3 loop reads CASSLSGSNQPQHF. DNA of the CDR3: TGTGCCAGCAGCTTATCCGGTAGCAATCAGCCCCAGCATTTT.

The chain carries TRBV19 and TRBJ1-1; tentative D call: TRBD1 (5 bases). Germline V CDR1 and CDR2: LNHDA, SQIVND (reference sequence). The CDR3 consists of 11 residues. V was clipped by 5 bases and J by 8 bases, with 9 bases between them. The CDR3 DNA sequence: TGTGCCAGTAGTGCCGGGACGGAAGCTTTCTTT. This codes for CASSAGTEAFF.

Only one count was recorded for this clone. The chain has TRBV15 and TRBJ2-2, with 11 bases lining up with TRBD2. The CDR3 is 17 residues long. Trimming took 4 bases from V and 0 from J; bases not matched to a gene: 4. Germline V gene lookup returns CDR1 LNHNV and CDR2 YYDKDF (reference sequence). The CDR3 reads CATSIGTSGPNTGELFF. DNA of the CDR3: TGTGCCACCAGCATCGGGACTAGCGGCCCGAACACCGGGGAGCTGTTTTTT.

This chain connects TRBV2 to TRBJ1-1, with 11 nucleotides matching TRBD1. V shed 8 bases, J shed 5 bases, and the junction held 4 bases outside the gene matches. This CDR3 is 13 amino acids long. The germline V gene has CDR1 SNHLY and CDR2 FYNNEI. The CDR3 DNA sequence: TGTGCCAGCCGGGACAGGGGGAGGACTGAAGCTTTCTTT. The encoded protein is CASRDRGRTEAFF.

This chain joins TRBV28 and TRBJ2-2, with a weak D call TRBD1 (5 bases). The V end was cut by 4 bases, the J end by 7 bases, with 13 bases between. CDR1 is MDHEN and CDR2 is SYDVKM in the germline V gene. CDR3 length equals 14 residues. CDR3 amino acids: CASSSKTGIGELFF. The CDR3 nucleotides read TGTGCCAGCAGTTCAAAAACAGGAATCGGGGAGCTGTTTTTT. The complete variable domain, with remaining parts taken from reference TRBV28 and TRBJ2-2, reads DVKVTQSSRYLVKRTGEKVFLECVQDMDHENMFWYRQDPGLGLRLIYFSYDVKMKEKGDIPEGYSVSREKKERFSLILESASTNQTSMYLCASSSKTGIGELFFGEGSRLTVL.

The V call is TRBV7-8, the J call TRBJ1-5, with a weak D call TRBD1 (5 bases). The V end lost 1 base, the J end lost 0 bases, and 13 bases lay between the germline ends. This CDR3 region has 17 residues. Per the germline V gene, CDR1 is SGHVS and CDR2 is FQNEAQ. CDR3 in DNA: TGTGCCAGCAGCTTAGTGCCCGGACACGATAGCAATCAGCCCCAGCATTTT. Translating gives CASSLVPGHDSNQPQHF.

About this clone: A junction end diverges from the germline sequence, so it may reflect a read error. The chain joins TRBV7-9 to TRBJ1-4; weak D call: TRBD1 (5 bases). The CDR3 spans 16 residues. CDR1 and CDR2 (germline): SEHNR, FQNEAQ (reference sequence). CDR3 DNA sequence: TGTGCCAGCAGCTTAGGAATCAGGGAATCTAAGGAAAAACTGTTTTTT. This codes for CASSLGIRESKEKLFF.

This rearrangement joins TRBV7-9 to TRBJ2-3, with D perhaps assigned TRBD1 or TRBD2 (5 bases each). This CDR3 comprises 14 residues. With 1 base removed from V and 5 bases from J, the gap between germline ends came to 10 bases. Per the germline V gene, CDR1 is SEHNR and CDR2 is FQNEAQ (reference sequence). The CDR3 loop reads CASSLEGRVDTQYF. The DNA of the CDR3 is TGTGCCAGCAGCTTAGAGGGGAGAGTAGATACGCAGTATTTT.

V usage is TRBV6-5 and J usage is TRBJ2-5, with 7 nucleotides matching TRBD1. Trimming removed 6 bases from V and 2 bases from J; junction bases left unmatched: 9. The germline CDR1 and CDR2 sequences are MNHEY and SVGAGI. This CDR3 is built from 15 residues. The CDR3 region has the DNA TGTGCCAGCAGCCGCCGGGACAGAGAACAAGAGACCCAGTACTTC. Its translation is CASSRRDREQETQYF.

V and J are TRBV9 and TRBJ2-2; 8 bases agree with TRBD2. CDR3 length equals 16 residues. The germline gives CDR1 SGDLS, CDR2 YYNGEE. V shed 4 bases, J shed 0 bases, and the junction held 5 bases outside the gene matches. The CDR3 DNA reads as TGTGCCAGCAGCCACCCACTAGCGGCGAACACCGGGGAGCTGTTTTTT. Translation gives CASSHPLAANTGELFF. The whole variable domain, remainder taken from reference TRBV9 and TRBJ2-2, is DSGVTQTPKHLITATGQRVTLRCSPRSGDLSVYWYQQSLDQGLQFLIQYYNGEERAKGNILERFSAQQFPDLHSELNLSSLELGDSALYFCASSHPLAANTGELFFGEGSRLTVL.

The chain uses TRBV9 and TRBJ2-7; no clear D gene. This CDR3 spans 12 amino acids. Trimming took off 3 bases at V and 5 bases at J, with 9 bases between the two ends. From germline, CDR1 is SGDLS and CDR2 YYNGEE. The CDR3 DNA follows: TGTGCCAGCAGCGCCCCTAATAACGAGCAGTACTTC. Protein sequence: CASSAPNNEQYF. The full variable domain, with the rest looked up from reference TRBV9 and TRBJ2-7, is DSGVTQTPKHLITATGQRVTLRCSPRSGDLSVYWYQQSLDQGLQFLIQYYNGEERAKGNILERFSAQQFPDLHSELNLSSLELGDSALYFCASSAPNNEQYFGPGTRLTVT.

The J gene is TRBJ1-4, the V gene TRBV27; 8 positions agree with TRBD1. There are 18 residues in the CDR3. Germline V gene data show CDR1 as MNHEY and CDR2 as SMNVEV (reference sequence). Germline trimming cut 4 bases from V and 7 bases from J; bases unmatched to any gene: 17. The CDR3: CASSSNGDVRTGIEKLFF. CDR3 sequence (DNA): TGTGCCAGCAGTTCTAATGGGGATGTCCGGACAGGGATTGAAAAACTGTTTTTT.

The chain has TRBV27 and TRBJ2-3; D gene uncertain. V lost 5 bases, J lost 2 bases, and 29 bases lay in between. CDR1 and CDR2 (germline): MNHEY, SMNVEV (reference sequence). The CDR3 is made up of 20 amino acids. For the CDR3, the DNA is TGTGCCAGCAGTCAGACCCCGATGACGCGCAGGTCACGGATCACAGATACGCAGTATTTT. Protein: CASSQTPMTRRSRITDTQYF.

The J gene is TRBJ1-1, the V gene TRBV6-5, with a possible D match to TRBD1 (6 bases). CDR1 is MNHEY and CDR2 is SVGAGI in the germline V gene. This CDR3 has 14 residues. V lost 2 bases to trimming and J lost 8 bases, with 15 bases between them. In nucleotides, the CDR3 is TGTGCCAGCAGTTACGCTCTGGGGGGCGTGGAAGCTTTCTTT. Translated, it gives CASSYALGGVEAFF.

On this clone: The junction departs from the called germline gene at one end, perhaps through a read error. The chain has TRBV7-2 and TRBJ2-2; TRBD2 matches at 7 bases. Germline values: CDR1 SGHTA, CDR2 FQGNSA. This CDR3 comprises 18 residues. CDR3 DNA: TGTGCCAGCAGCCCACGGTTGGGGGAGGGCGCGAACACCGGGGAGCTATTTTTT. Its translation is CASSPRLGEGANTGELFF.

The J gene is TRBJ2-2, the V gene TRBV15; the match to TRBD2 covers 10 bases. Germline V gene sequence: CDR1 LNHNV, CDR2 YYDKDF (reference sequence). The CDR3 runs 17 residues. J lost 3 bases, V lost 4 bases, and 8 bases had no gene match. This CDR3 is CATSTPTSGAYTGELFF. The CDR3 nucleotides are TGTGCCACCAGCACGCCTACTAGCGGGGCCTACACCGGGGAGCTGTTTTTT.

The chain employs TRBV9 and TRBJ2-1, with D possibly called TRBD1 or TRBD2 (7 bases each). In germline, CDR1 is SGDLS, CDR2 YYNGEE. V gave up 3 bases and J gave up 3 bases, with 10 bases separating them. The CDR3 totals 14 residues. The CDR3 loop reads CASSERDSYNEQFF. DNA of the CDR3: TGTGCCAGCAGCGAGCGGGACAGCTACAATGAGCAGTTCTTC.

This rearrangement joins TRBV7-2 to TRBJ1-1; TRBD1 matches 9 bases. The CDR3 length is 14 residues. CDR1 SGHTA and CDR2 FQGNSA come from the germline V gene. Trimming cost V 4 bases and J 6 bases; bases outside gene matches: 6. In DNA, the CDR3 is TGTGCCAGCAGCTGGGACAGGGCAGGCGCTGAAGCTTTCTTT. Its protein product is CASSWDRAGAEAFF. Full variable domain (rest looked up from reference TRBV7-2 and TRBJ1-1): GAGVSQSPSNKVTEKGKDVELRCDPISGHTALYWYRQSLGQGLEFLIYFQGNSAPDKSGLPSDRFSAERTGGSVSTLTIQRTQQEDSAVYLCASSWDRAGAEAFFGQGTRLTVV.

This chain uses TRBV10-1 with TRBJ2-5; D perhaps matches TRBD2 (5 bases). There are 14 residues in the CDR3. Germline values: CDR1 WNHNN, CDR2 SYGVQD (reference sequence). V was shortened by 4 bases and J by 5 bases, with 14 bases between the two germline ends. The CDR3 DNA sequence: TGCGCCAGCAGTGGTCCGGGGATCGGGGAGACCCAGTACTTC. It is translated as CASSGPGIGETQYF.

In this sample, this clone turned up many times. This chain uses TRBV6-4 with TRBJ2-1; 14 nucleotides agree with TRBD2. V shed 3 bases, J shed 6 bases, and the junction held 1 base outside the gene matches. The V gene's germline CDR1 is MRHNA and CDR2 SNTAGT. This CDR3 has 15 residues. CDR3 amino acids: CASSEGTSGSNEQFF. CDR3 in DNA: TGTGCCAGCAGTGAAGGGACTAGCGGGAGCAATGAGCAGTTCTTC.

V and J are TRBV21-1 and TRBJ2-7; TRBD2 is the table's D call, not checked against the DNA. TRBV21-1 is labeled a pseudogene. This CDR3 is 17 amino acids long. The CDR3 reads CASSKLIESPVSYEQYF. The DNA of the CDR3 is TGTGCCAGCAGCAAACTTATAGAGTCACCCGTCTCCTACGAGCAGTACTTC.

This chain uses TRBV7-8 with TRBJ2-3, with D possibly matching TRBD1 (6 bases). V was pared by 3 bases and J by 4 bases, with 17 bases between. From germline, CDR1 is SGHVS and CDR2 FQNEAQ. CDR3 length: 16 residues. CDR3 sequence: CASSLRQAWNPDTQYF. The CDR3 DNA reads TGTGCCAGCAGCTTGAGACAGGCATGGAACCCAGATACGCAGTATTTT.

The rearrangement links TRBV15 to TRBJ2-1; 10 bases map to TRBD2. The CDR3 is 17 amino acids. Germline V gene lookup returns CDR1 LNHNV and CDR2 YYDKDF (reference sequence). V shed 3 bases and J 8 bases; nucleotides not matched to a gene: 13. CDR3 protein: CATSSEHIASGSYEQFF. The CDR3 DNA is TGTGCCACCAGCAGCGAACACATAGCTAGCGGGAGTTATGAGCAGTTCTTC.

A single count supports this clone. The chain recombines TRBV7-9 with TRBJ2-1; 12 nucleotides line up with TRBD2. The trim removed 5 bases at V and 7 bases at J, leaving 6 bases unmatched. The length of the CDR3 is 15 residues. Germline CDR1 reads SEHNR; CDR2 reads FQNEAQ (reference sequence). The CDR3 loop is CASSASGTSGNEQFF. The CDR3 bases are TGTGCCAGCAGCGCTTCCGGGACTAGCGGGAATGAGCAGTTCTTC. The whole variable domain, remainder taken from reference TRBV7-9 and TRBJ2-1, is DTGVSQNPRHKITKRGQNVTFRCDPISEHNRLYWYRQTLGQGPEFLTYFQNEAQLEKSRLLSDRFSAERPKGSFSTLEIQRTEQGDSAMYLCASSASGTSGNEQFFGPGTRLTVL.